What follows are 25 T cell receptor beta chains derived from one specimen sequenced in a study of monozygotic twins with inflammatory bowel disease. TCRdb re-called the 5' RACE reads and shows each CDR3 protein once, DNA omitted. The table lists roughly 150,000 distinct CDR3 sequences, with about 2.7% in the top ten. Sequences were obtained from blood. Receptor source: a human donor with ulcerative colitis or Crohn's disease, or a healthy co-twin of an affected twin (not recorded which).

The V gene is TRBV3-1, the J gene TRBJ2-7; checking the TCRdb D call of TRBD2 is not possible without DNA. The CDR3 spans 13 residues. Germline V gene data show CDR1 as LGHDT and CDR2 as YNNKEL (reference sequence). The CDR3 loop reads CASSFGLASEQYF.

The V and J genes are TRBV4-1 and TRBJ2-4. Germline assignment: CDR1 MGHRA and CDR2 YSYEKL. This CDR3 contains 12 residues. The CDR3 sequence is CASSQVGNIQYF.

CDR3 amino acids: CASSSTSGYSYNEQFF. The V and J genes are TRBV7-9 and TRBJ2-1; TCRdb lists TRBD2, though no DNA is available to test this call. Germline-derived CDR1 and CDR2 are SEHNR and FQNEAQ (reference sequence). The CDR3 covers 16 residues.

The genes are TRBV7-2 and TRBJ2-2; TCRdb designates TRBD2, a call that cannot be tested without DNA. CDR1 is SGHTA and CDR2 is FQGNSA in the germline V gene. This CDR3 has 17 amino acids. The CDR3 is CASNPPGTSPNTGELFF. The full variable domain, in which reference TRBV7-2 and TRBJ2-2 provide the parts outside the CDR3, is GAGVSQSPSNKVTEKGKDVELRCDPISGHTALYWYRQSLGQGLEFLIYFQGNSAPDKSGLPSDRFSAERTGGSVSTLTIQRTQQEDSAVYLCASNPPGTSPNTGELFFGEGSRLTVL.

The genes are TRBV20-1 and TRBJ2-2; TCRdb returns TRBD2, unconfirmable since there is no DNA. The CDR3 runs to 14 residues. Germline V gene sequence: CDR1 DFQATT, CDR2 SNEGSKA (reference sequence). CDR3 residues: CSASGTMNTGELFF.

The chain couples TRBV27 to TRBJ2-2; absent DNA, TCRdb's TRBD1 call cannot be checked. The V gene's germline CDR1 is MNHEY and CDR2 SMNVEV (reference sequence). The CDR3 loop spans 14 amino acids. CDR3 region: CASDTTTGGGELFF.

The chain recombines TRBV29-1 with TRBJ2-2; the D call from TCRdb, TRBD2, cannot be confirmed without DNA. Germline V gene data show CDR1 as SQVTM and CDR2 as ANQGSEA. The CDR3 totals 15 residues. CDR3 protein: CSVDYGTSGTGELFF.

CDR3 protein: CASSPLGVQANTEAFF. This chain joins TRBV18 and TRBJ1-1; absent DNA, TCRdb's TRBD1 call cannot be checked. Germline V gene sequence: CDR1 KGHSH, CDR2 LQKENI. There are 16 residues in the CDR3.

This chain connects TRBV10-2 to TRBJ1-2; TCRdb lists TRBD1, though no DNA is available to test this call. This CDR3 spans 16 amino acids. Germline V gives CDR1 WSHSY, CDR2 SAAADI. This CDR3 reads CASSYTIRDTRGGYTF.

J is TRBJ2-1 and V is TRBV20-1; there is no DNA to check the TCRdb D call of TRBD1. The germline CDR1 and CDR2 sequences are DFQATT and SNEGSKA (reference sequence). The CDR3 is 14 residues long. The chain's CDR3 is CSARDDPRGDEQFF.

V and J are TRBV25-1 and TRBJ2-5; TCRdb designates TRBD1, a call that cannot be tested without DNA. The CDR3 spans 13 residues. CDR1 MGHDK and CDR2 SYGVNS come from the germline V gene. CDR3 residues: CASSPGGRETQYF.

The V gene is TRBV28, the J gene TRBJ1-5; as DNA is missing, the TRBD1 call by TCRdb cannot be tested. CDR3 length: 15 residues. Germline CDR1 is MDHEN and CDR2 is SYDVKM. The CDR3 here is CASSITGVSNQPQHF.

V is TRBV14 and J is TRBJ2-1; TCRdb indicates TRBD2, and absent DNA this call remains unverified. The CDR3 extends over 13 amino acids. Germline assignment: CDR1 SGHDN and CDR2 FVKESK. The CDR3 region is CASGSGSYNEQFF.

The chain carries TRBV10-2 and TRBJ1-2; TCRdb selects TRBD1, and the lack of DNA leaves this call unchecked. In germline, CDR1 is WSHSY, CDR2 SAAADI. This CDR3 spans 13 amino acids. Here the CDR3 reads CASSAPGGNGYTF.

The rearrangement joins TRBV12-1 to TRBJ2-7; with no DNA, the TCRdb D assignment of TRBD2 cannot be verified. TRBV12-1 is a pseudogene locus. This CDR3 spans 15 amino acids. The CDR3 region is CASSLGTSGFYEQYF.

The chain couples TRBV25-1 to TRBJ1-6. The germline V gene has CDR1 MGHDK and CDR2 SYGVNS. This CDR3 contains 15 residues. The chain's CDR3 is CASSEVGFHNSPLHF.

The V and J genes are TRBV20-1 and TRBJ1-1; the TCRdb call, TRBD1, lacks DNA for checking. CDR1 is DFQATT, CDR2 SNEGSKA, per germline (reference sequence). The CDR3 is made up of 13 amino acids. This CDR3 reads CSAERQGLTEAFF.

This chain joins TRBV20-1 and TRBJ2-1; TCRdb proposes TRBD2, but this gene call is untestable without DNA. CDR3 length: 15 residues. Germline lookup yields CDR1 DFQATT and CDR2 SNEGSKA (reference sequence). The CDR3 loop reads CSARDAGLANNEQFF.

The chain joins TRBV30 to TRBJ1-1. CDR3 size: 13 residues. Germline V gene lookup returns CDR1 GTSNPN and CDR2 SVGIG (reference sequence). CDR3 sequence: CAWSVGASTEAFF. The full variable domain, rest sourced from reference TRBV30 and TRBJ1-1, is SQTIHQWPATLVQPVGSPLSLECTVEGTSNPNLYWYRQAAGRGLQLLFYSVGIGQISSEVPQNLSASRPQDRQFILSSKKLLLSDSGFYLCAWSVGASTEAFFGQGTRLTVV.

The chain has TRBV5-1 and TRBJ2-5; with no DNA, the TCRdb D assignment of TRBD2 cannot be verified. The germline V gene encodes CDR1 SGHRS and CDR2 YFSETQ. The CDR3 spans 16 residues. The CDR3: CASSPVLAGAPETQYF.

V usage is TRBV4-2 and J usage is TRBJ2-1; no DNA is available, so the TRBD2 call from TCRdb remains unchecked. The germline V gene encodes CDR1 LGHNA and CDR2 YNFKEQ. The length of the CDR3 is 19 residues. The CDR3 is CASNPGTSGTLGSYNEQFF.

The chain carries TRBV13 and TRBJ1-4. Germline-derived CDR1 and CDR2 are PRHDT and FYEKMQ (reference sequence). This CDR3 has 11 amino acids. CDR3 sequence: CASSFGEKLFF.

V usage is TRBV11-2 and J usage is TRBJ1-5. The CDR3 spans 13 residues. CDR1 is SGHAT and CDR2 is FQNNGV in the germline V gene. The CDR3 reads CASSLDIRQPQHF.

The CDR3 loop is CASSLATGKNIQYF. The gene calls are TRBV7-2 and TRBJ2-4; TCRdb proposes TRBD1, but this gene call is untestable without DNA. Germline V gene lookup returns CDR1 SGHTA and CDR2 FQGNSA. The CDR3 spans 14 residues.

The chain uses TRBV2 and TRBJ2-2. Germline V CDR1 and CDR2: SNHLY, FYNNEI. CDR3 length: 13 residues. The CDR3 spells CASRKEDTGELFF. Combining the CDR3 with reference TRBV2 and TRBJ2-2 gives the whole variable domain EPEVTQTPSHQVTQMGQEVILRCVPISNHLYFYWYRQILGQKVEFLVSFYNNEISEKSEIFDDQFSVERPDGSNFTLKIRSTKLEDSAMYFCASRKEDTGELFFGEGSRLTVL.